These 5 T cell receptor beta chains originate from one sample sequenced in a study of T-cell reconstitution after alpha-beta-depleted transplantation in children. Library preparation (for TCRbeta) was performed with unique molecular identifiers. MiXCR was run by TCRdb on the PCR reads, yielding one entry per CDR3 protein. The sample has 150,000 to 200,000 distinct CDR3 sequences; about 6% are singletons. The sequences come from PBMCs, collected before TCRalphabeta/CD19-depleted stem cell transplant. These receptors all stem from a girl under three years old with combined immunodeficiency, due to receive a stem cell transplant.

This clonotype appeared many times. The V call is TRBV7-2, the J call TRBJ2-3, with 7 bases lining up with TRBD1. The CDR3 length is 15 residues. J was trimmed by 6 bases and V by 1 base; bases with no gene match: 7. The germline V gene encodes CDR1 SGHTA and CDR2 FQGNSA. The chain's CDR3 is CASSLVGQTFDTQYF. In DNA form, the CDR3 reads TGTGCCAGCAGCTTAGTGGGACAGACTTTTGATACGCAGTATTTT.

This clonotype occurred many times. J is TRBJ2-7 and V is TRBV7-8; D is uncertain. The V end was cut by 1 base, the J end by 2 bases, with 9 bases between. The CDR3 totals 14 residues. The germline V gene has CDR1 SGHVS and CDR2 FQNEAQ. The CDR3 nucleotides read TGTGCCAGCAGCTTAGGGACGGAGCCCTACGAGCAGTACTTC. Translating it yields CASSLGTEPYEQYF.

This clonotype was counted ten times or more. The genes are TRBV7-8 and TRBJ2-5; 8 bases are shared with TRBD1. CDR1 and CDR2 (germline): SGHVS, FQNEAQ. This CDR3 contains 17 residues. V lost 1 base to trimming and J lost 2 bases; unmatched junction nucleotides: 9. DNA of the CDR3: TGTGCCAGCAGCTTAGGCGTCGGGACAGGAGAGCAAGAGACCCAGTACTTC. Encoded protein: CASSLGVGTGEQETQYF.

There are a few counts of this clonotype. This chain joins TRBV5-6 and TRBJ2-6, with D tentatively TRBD1 or TRBD2 (5 bases each). V was shortened by 4 bases and J by 0 bases, with 14 bases between the two germline ends. The CDR3 runs 17 residues. Germline V gene sequence: CDR1 SGHDT, CDR2 YYEEEE. CDR3 in DNA: TGTGCCAGCAGCCCGGGGCTAGCATTCTCTGGGGCCAACGTCCTGACTTTC. As protein: CASSPGLAFSGANVLTF.

This clonotype was detected ten times or more. This chain links TRBV2 with TRBJ2-1, with 7 nucleotides matching TRBD2. After removal of 7 bases from V and 6 bases from J, the junction contained 6 bases not matched to a gene. Germline CDR1 SNHLY, CDR2 FYNNEI. The CDR3 runs to 13 residues. DNA for the CDR3: TGTGCCAGCACCGTGCGGGAGTTCAATGAGCAGTTCTTC. As protein: CASTVREFNEQFF.